These 20 T cell receptor beta chains originate from one sample sequenced in a study of blood T cell repertoires in COVID-19. TCRdb's copy holds only in-frame clones and misses some; the assay was immunoSEQ multiplex PCR. The sample comprises about 54,000 clones, less than 95% of which are singletons, and about 7.7% rests with the top ten. Material: peripheral blood. Source of these receptors: a woman in her 40s with active COVID-19.

The chain links TRBV6-5 to TRBJ1-6; the D gene is possibly TRBD1 (6 bases). V lost 6 bases and J 7 bases, leaving 13 bases between the germline ends. The germline gives CDR1 MNHEY, CDR2 SVGAGI. There are 14 residues in the CDR3. The CDR3 coding sequence is TGTGCCAGCAGCTGGGGGGGCATGAATTCACCCCTCCACTTT. It is translated as CASSWGGMNSPLHF.

The V call is TRBV9, the J call TRBJ1-4; no firm D call. V was cut by 4 bases and J by 8 bases, with 12 bases left in between. This CDR3 contains 13 residues. Germline loops: CDR1 SGDLS, CDR2 YYNGEE. The CDR3 loop is CASSSQGGEKLFF. In DNA, the CDR3 is TGTGCCAGCAGCTCTCAAGGAGGGGAAAAACTGTTTTTT.

This clone was recorded only once. This chain connects TRBV5-4 to TRBJ2-2, with D perhaps TRBD2 (6 bases). This CDR3 has 16 amino acids. V lost 4 bases, J lost 7 bases, and 20 bases lay in between. Germline V lookup: CDR1 SGHNT, CDR2 YYREEE (reference sequence). This CDR3 reads CASSPWGRDLFGELFF. The DNA for the CDR3 is TGTGCCAGCAGCCCTTGGGGCAGGGACTTGTTCGGGGAGCTGTTTTTT.

The chain is built from TRBV3-1 (or the pseudogene TRBV3-2) and TRBJ2-7; TRBD2 is a possible D gene (5 bases). Germline assignment: CDR1 LGHDT and CDR2 YNNKEL (reference sequence). CDR3 size: 15 residues. V was clipped by 0 bases and J by 0 bases, with 9 bases between them. The CDR3 bases are TGTGCCAGCAGCCAAGATGGAGGCGCCTCCTACGAGCAGTACTTC. Protein: CASSQDGGASYEQYF.

V and J are TRBV18 and TRBJ2-7, with D perhaps matching TRBD1 (5 bases). Germline V gene lookup returns CDR1 KGHSH and CDR2 LQKENI. The germline V and J ends were trimmed by 4 bases and 3 bases, with 10 bases remaining between them. The CDR3 covers 13 residues. Here the CDR3 reads CASSLQGVYEQYF. CDR3 bases: TGTGCCAGCTCACTTCAAGGGGTCTACGAGCAGTACTTC.

The V call is TRBV10-2, the J call TRBJ2-3; 9 bases align to TRBD2. Per the germline V gene, CDR1 is WSHSY and CDR2 is SAAADI. The CDR3 length is 15 residues. V lost 2 bases, J lost 3 bases, and 3 bases stayed unmatched. The CDR3 reads CASSEDSGGTDTQYF. The CDR3 DNA follows: TGCGCCAGCAGTGAGGACAGCGGGGGGACAGATACGCAGTATTTT.

The gene calls are TRBV30 and TRBJ1-1; TRBD1 matches 9 bases. In germline, CDR1 is GTSNPN, CDR2 SVGIG (reference sequence). The junction had 2 bases not matched to a gene; V was cut back by 1 base and J by 5 bases. The CDR3 runs to 13 residues. CDR3 DNA sequence: TGTGCCTGGAGTGCGACAGGGGGTACTGAAGCTTTCTTT. It is translated as CAWSATGGTEAFF.

This clone was seen only a few times. V is TRBV10-1 and J is TRBJ1-2, with D hard to call. Germline-derived CDR1 and CDR2 are WNHNN and SYGVQD (reference sequence). This CDR3 is built from 13 residues. Trimming took 0 bases from V and 3 from J, leaving 5 bases between them. CDR3 DNA sequence: TGCGCCAGCAGTGAGTCAGGAGACTATGGCTACACCTTC. As protein: CASSESGDYGYTF.

This chain links TRBV27 with TRBJ1-2; TRBD1 matches 8 bases. V lost 6 bases and J lost 8; bases outside the gene matches: 11. Germline V gives CDR1 MNHEY, CDR2 SMNVEV (reference sequence). The CDR3 runs 14 residues. In nucleotides, the CDR3 is TGTGCCAGCAGCCTTTCCGGACAGGGAGGAGGCTACACCTTC. Residues: CASSLSGQGGGYTF.

This chain links TRBV6-5 with TRBJ2-6; TRBD1 matches at 8 bases. The CDR3 is 15 residues long. Germline V gene lookup returns CDR1 MNHEY and CDR2 SVGAGI. J was trimmed by 3 bases and V by 6 bases; bases with no gene match: 4. CDR3: CASRKDRGGANVLTF. In nucleotides, the CDR3 is TGTGCCAGCAGAAAAGACAGGGGTGGGGCCAACGTCCTGACTTTC.

The V and J genes are TRBV5-1 and TRBJ1-1; 7 bases align to TRBD1. Unmatched junction bases numbered 6, after V lost 3 bases and J lost 1 base. Germline V lookup: CDR1 SGHRS, CDR2 YFSETQ. This CDR3 is 15 amino acids long. This chain's CDR3 is CASSWTGTENTEAFF. Written as DNA, the CDR3 is TGCGCCAGCAGCTGGACCGGGACAGAGAACACTGAAGCTTTCTTT.

V gene TRBV5-1 combines with J gene TRBJ1-2, with 8 bases identical to TRBD1. CDR1 SGHRS and CDR2 YFSETQ come from the germline V gene. This CDR3 spans 15 amino acids. V dropped 1 base and J dropped 8; count of bases not matched to a gene: 10. CDR3 in DNA: TGCGCCAGCAGCTTGTTACGCCAGGGGGCTAGAGGCTACACCTTC. Amino acids: CASSLLRQGARGYTF.

V usage is TRBV7-3 and J usage is TRBJ1-3, with 7 nucleotides matching TRBD1. CDR1 is SGHTA and CDR2 is FQGTGA in the germline V gene. The CDR3 contains 14 residues. After removal of 5 bases from V and 1 base from J, the junction contained 2 bases not matched to a gene. The CDR3 spells CASSRDSSGNTIYF. Written as DNA, the CDR3 is TGTGCCAGCAGCCGGGACAGTTCTGGAAACACCATATATTTT.

V and J are TRBV5-1 and TRBJ2-7, with D possibly matching TRBD1 (6 bases). The CDR3 sequence is 17 residues long. V was trimmed by 0 bases and J by 5 bases, leaving 21 bases between them. Germline loops: CDR1 SGHRS, CDR2 YFSETQ. The CDR3 region has the DNA TGCGCCAGCAGCTTGGTCGAGTTCAGGGGTTCGGCGCACGAGCAGTACTTC. Translation gives CASSLVEFRGSAHEQYF.

The CDR3 loop is CASSWRTALNQPQHF. CDR3 DNA: TGTGCCAGCAGTTGGCGGACAGCCCTCAATCAGCCCCAGCATTTT. This chain uses TRBV6-2 or TRBV6-3 with TRBJ1-5; maybe TRBD1 (6 bases). CDR1 is MNHEY and CDR2 is SVGEGT in the germline V gene. The CDR3 totals 15 residues. Trimming cost V 4 bases and J 3 bases, with 13 bases left between them.

In its sample, this clone was seen a few times. The J gene is TRBJ2-3, the V gene TRBV9; 9 bases agree with TRBD2. Germline V gene data show CDR1 as SGDLS and CDR2 as YYNGEE. This CDR3 is built from 15 residues. Trimming cost V 4 bases and J 5 bases; bases outside gene matches: 8. DNA for the CDR3: TGTGCCAGCAGCCCCCGGGGCGGGGGGGTAGATACGCAGTATTTT. This translates into CASSPRGGGVDTQYF. The complete variable domain, with remaining parts taken from reference TRBV9 and TRBJ2-3, reads DSGVTQTPKHLITATGQRVTLRCSPRSGDLSVYWYQQSLDQGLQFLIQYYNGEERAKGNILERFSAQQFPDLHSELNLSSLELGDSALYFCASSPRGGGVDTQYFGPGTRLTVL.

This chain connects TRBV30 to TRBJ1-5, with 8 bases aligning to TRBD1. V lost 4 bases to trimming and J lost 4 bases; unmatched junction nucleotides: 9. The germline V gene has CDR1 GTSNPN and CDR2 SVGIG (reference sequence). The CDR3 runs to 15 residues. The CDR3 is CAWTAGGLGNQPQHF. CDR3 DNA sequence: TGTGCCTGGACAGCAGGGGGCTTAGGAAATCAGCCCCAGCATTTT.

The V call is TRBV15, the J call TRBJ1-1, with 8 bases identical to TRBD1. CDR1 and CDR2 (germline): LNHNV, YYDKDF (reference sequence). The CDR3 length is 14 residues. V shed 1 base and J 8 bases; nucleotides not matched to a gene: 6. The CDR3 bases are TGTGCCACCAGCAGAGCGGCAGGGGGCGCAGAAGCTTTCTTT. This encodes CATSRAAGGAEAFF.

This chain connects TRBV7-8 to TRBJ1-2, with TRBD1 identical over 7 bases. V lost 3 bases to trimming and J lost 3 bases; unmatched junction nucleotides: 10. The germline gives CDR1 SGHVS, CDR2 FQNEAQ. The CDR3 is made up of 16 amino acids. Here the CDR3 DNA reads TGTGCCAGCAGCTTGTACGCCAGGGGGGAGTACTATGGCTACACCTTC. As protein: CASSLYARGEYYGYTF.

V usage is TRBV3-1 (or the pseudogene TRBV3-2) and J usage is TRBJ2-4; a weak D match, TRBD2 (6 bases). Per germline, CDR1 LGHDT and CDR2 YNNKEL (reference sequence). V lost 3 bases and J 1 base, leaving 10 bases between the germline ends. This CDR3 region has 15 residues. CDR3 in amino acids: CASSHSAGAKNIQYF. In nucleotides, the CDR3 is TGTGCCAGCAGCCACTCGGCGGGGGCCAAAAACATTCAGTACTTC.